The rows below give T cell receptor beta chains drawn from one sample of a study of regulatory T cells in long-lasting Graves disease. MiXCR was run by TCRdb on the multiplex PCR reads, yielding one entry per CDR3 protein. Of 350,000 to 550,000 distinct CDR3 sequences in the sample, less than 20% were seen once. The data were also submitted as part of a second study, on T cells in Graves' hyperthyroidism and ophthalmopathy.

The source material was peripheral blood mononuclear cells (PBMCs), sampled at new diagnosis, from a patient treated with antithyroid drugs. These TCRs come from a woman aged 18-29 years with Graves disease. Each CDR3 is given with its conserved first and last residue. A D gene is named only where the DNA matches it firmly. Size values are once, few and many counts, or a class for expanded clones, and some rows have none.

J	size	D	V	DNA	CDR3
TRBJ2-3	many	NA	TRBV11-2	TGTGCCAGCAGCTTAGAGGGGGTCATGGGAGATACGCAGTATTTT	CASSLEGVMGDTQYF
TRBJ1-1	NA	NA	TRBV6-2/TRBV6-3	TGTGCCAGCAGTTACTTCACAGGGTCCACTGAAGCTTTCTTT	CASSYFTGSTEAFF
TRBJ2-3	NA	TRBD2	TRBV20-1	TGCAGTGCTAGAGAGGCTAGCGGAGTCCGCGGTACGCAGTATTTT	CSAREASGVRGTQYF
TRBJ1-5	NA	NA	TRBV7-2	TGTGCCAGCAGCTCGAACGGGGACCCTAATCAGCCCCAGCATTTT	CASSSNGDPNQPQHF
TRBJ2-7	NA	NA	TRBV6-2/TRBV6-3	TGTGCCACCCAGCACCGGGGAGGCTACGAGCAGTACTTC	CATQHRGGYEQYF
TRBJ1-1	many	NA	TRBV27	TGTGCCAGCAGTTTCGGGGGACGGGGAACTGAAGCTTTCTTT	CASSFGGRGTEAFF
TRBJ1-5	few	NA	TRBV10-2	TGCGCCAGCACTACAGGGTTGGGACAGCCCCAGCATTTT	CASTTGLGQPQHF
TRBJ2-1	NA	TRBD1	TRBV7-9	TGTGCCAGCAGCCCTACCGGGACAGGGGTGGTCAATGAGCAGTTCTTC	CASSPTGTGVVNEQFF
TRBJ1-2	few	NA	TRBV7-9	TGTGCCAGCAGCCAAAGCACGGAGGACTATGGCTACACCTTC	CASSQSTEDYGYTF
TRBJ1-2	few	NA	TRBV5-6	TGTGCCTCCTACCGTAGAGGGACCAACTATGGCTACACCTTC	CASYRRGTNYGYTF
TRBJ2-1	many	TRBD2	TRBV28	TGTGCCAGCAACACGTGGCTAGCGGGAGTTGTTGAGCAGTTCTTC	CASNTWLAGVVEQFF
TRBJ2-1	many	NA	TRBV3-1	TGTGCCAGCAGCCAAGTCGGGCGCAATGAGCAGTTCTTC	CASSQVGRNEQFF
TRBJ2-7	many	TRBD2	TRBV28	TGTGCCAGCAGCCATCGGGGGGAATGGGAGCAGTACTTC	CASSHRGEWEQYF
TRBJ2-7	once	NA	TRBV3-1	TGTGCCAGCAGCCAGCGGGACAGCTTTCGCGAGCAGTACTTC	CASSQRDSFREQYF
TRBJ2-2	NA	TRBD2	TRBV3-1	TGTGCCAGCAGCACCAGGACTAGTTATCGCACCGGGGAGCTGTTTTTT	CASSTRTSYRTGELFF
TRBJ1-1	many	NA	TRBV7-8	TGTGCCAGCAGCTTAGCGGAGGGGCGCACTGAAGCTTTCTTT	CASSLAEGRTEAFF
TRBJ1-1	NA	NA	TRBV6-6	TGTGCCAGCAGTTACTCGGCCGGGACTGAAGCTTTCTTT	CASSYSAGTEAFF
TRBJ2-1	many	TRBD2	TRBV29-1	TGCAGCGTTGAGGGACTAGCGGGAGGGTCTTTGAATGAGCAGTTCTTC	CSVEGLAGGSLNEQFF
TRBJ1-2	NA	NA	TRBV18	TGTGCCAGCTCACGGCGGGGAGACTATGGCTACACCTTC	CASSRRGDYGYTF